This T cell receptor beta chain was recorded in a study of T-cell memory formation after mild COVID-19. About this clonotype: Its antigen is undetermined.

MiXCR, applied by TCRdb to the 5' RACE reads, yields one record per CDR3 protein. The repertoire includes a few hundred thousand distinct CDR3 sequences, over 8.5% of them detected once, and roughly 21% sits in the top ten. This CDR3 comprises 14 residues. Between the trimmed V and J ends, which lost 4 bases and 5 bases, there was a span of 14 bases. From germline, CDR1 is LNHDA and CDR2 SQIVND (reference sequence). Study observations and caveats: Clones contracting across day 15 to 85 had a balanced CD4/CD8 profile; later expanding clones leaned CD4+.

The specimen was PBMCs or a T cell subset sorted from them (not recorded which). This chain joins TRBV19 and TRBJ1-1; D may be TRBD1 (6 bases). The TCR comes from a man younger than 30 who had mild COVID-19 (a few samples of this study predate the infection). Cell type and time point are not known. CDR3 sequence reads: CASSRRTAGTEAFF. The CDR3 DNA is TGTGCCAGTAGTAGGAGGACAGCCGGGACTGAAGCTTTCTTT.